Following are 2 T cell receptor beta chains from one sample sequenced in a study of blood T cell repertoires in COVID-19 (dated by TCRdb to the early 2020s). Library preparation employed the immunoSEQ multiplex PCR assay. The table comes from immuneACCESS by way of TCRdb, which keeps in-frame sequences with V and J called. Part of the clones is missing from these tables; in studies checked, under half for an unresolved V gene and the rest for unknown reasons. This sample gives more than 100,000 clones in total; 75% to 90% of them show up just once. The top ten hold about 4.5% of the sample. Sequenced: peripheral blood. The receptor set was obtained from a man aged 35-49 years with acute or convalescent COVID-19.

The V call is TRBV3-1 (or the pseudogene TRBV3-2), the J call TRBJ1-5; 7 bases are shared with TRBD1. The CDR3 totals 14 residues. With 1 base clipped from V and 6 bases from J, the junction kept 3 bases outside the gene matches. Germline V gene sequence: CDR1 LGHDT, CDR2 YNNKEL (reference sequence). The CDR3 reads CASSQGQGVQPQHF. Here the CDR3 DNA reads TGTGCCAGCAGCCAAGGACAGGGAGTTCAGCCCCAGCATTTT.

V is TRBV30 and J is TRBJ1-6; no clear D gene. V lost 4 bases and J 0 bases, leaving 13 bases between the germline ends. The CDR3 sequence is 16 residues long. The germline V gene encodes CDR1 GTSNPN and CDR2 SVGIG (reference sequence). The CDR3 bases are TGTGCCTGGAACGGAGTCCTAAGCTCCTATAATTCACCCCTCCACTTT. Amino acid sequence: CAWNGVLSSYNSPLHF.